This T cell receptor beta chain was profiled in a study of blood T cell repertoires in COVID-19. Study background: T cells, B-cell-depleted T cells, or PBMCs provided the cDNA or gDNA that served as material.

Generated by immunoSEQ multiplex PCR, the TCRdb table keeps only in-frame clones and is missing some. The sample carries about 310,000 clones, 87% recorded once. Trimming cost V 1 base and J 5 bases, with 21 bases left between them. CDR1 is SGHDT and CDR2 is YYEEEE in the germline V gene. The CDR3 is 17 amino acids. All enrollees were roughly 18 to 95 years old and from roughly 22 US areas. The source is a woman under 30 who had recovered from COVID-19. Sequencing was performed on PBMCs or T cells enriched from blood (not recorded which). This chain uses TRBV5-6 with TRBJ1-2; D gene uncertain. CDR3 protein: CASSLRVLAWREYGYTF. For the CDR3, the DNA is TGTGCCAGCAGCTTGCGCGTCCTGGCCTGGCGGGAGTATGGCTACACCTTC.